Below are 13 T cell receptor beta chains sequenced from a single sample in a study of blood T cells in healthy people across ages. A second PCR, run for roughly 7 to 12 cycles, used a sample-barcoded 5' primer plus a J-beta primer mix. Using its own MiXCR run on the 5' RACE reads, TCRdb lists one record per CDR3 protein. The profile shows fewer than 2,000,000 distinct CDR3 sequences, around 42% of them singletons. Sequencing was performed on blood. All receptors derive from a human donor in good health.

This clonotype was observed once. The V gene is TRBV4-3, the J gene TRBJ2-2; 7 nucleotides match TRBD1. V gave up 0 bases and J gave up 4 bases; unmatched junction bases: 5. From germline, CDR1 is LGHNA and CDR2 YSLEER. CDR3 size: 16 residues. The CDR3 region is CASSQDIAGGTGELFF. The DNA of the CDR3 is TGCGCCAGCAGCCAAGATATAGCAGGGGGCACCGGGGAGCTGTTTTTT.

The chain couples TRBV6-1 to TRBJ2-4, with D unresolved. The CDR3 is made up of 13 amino acids. The germline V gene encodes CDR1 MNHNS and CDR2 SASEGT. V was shortened by 3 bases and J by 4 bases, with 7 bases between the two germline ends. In DNA, the CDR3 is TGTGCCAGCAGTGACCCGACTAAAAACATTCAGTACTTC. Protein product: CASSDPTKNIQYF.

V and J are TRBV12-3 or TRBV12-4 and TRBJ2-4; 7 bases map to TRBD1. The DNA end is a closer match to TRBJ2-7, so the J assignment may be wrong. CDR3 size: 15 residues. CDR3 residues: CASSLSGTVNYEQYF. DNA of the CDR3: TGTGCCAGCAGTTTGTCCGGGACAGTTAACTACGAGCAGTACTTC.

The chain has TRBV4-1 and TRBJ2-5; D call uncertain. Germline assignment: CDR1 MGHRA and CDR2 YSYEKL. This CDR3 is 13 amino acids long. Between the trimmed V and J ends, which lost 4 bases and 5 bases, there was a span of 11 bases. CDR3 in amino acids: CASSLLPMETQYF. DNA of the CDR3: TGCGCCAGCAGCCTCCTACCTATGGAGACCCAGTACTTC.

This clonotype appeared a few times. CDR3: CATSRRLAGQETQYF. As DNA, the CDR3 is TGTGCCACCAGCCGGCGACTAGCGGGACAAGAGACCCAGTACTTC. The chain recombines TRBV15 with TRBJ2-5; 11 nucleotides match TRBD2. The CDR3 runs 15 residues. The germline CDR1 and CDR2 sequences are LNHNV and YYDKDF (reference sequence). After removal of 5 bases from V and 2 bases from J, the junction contained 4 bases not matched to a gene.

This sequence joins TRBV7-2 and TRBJ2-7; a possible D gene is TRBD1 (5 bases). CDR3 size: 13 residues. V was shortened by 2 bases and J by 10 bases, with 15 bases between the two germline ends. Germline V gene data show CDR1 as SGHTA and CDR2 as FQGNSA. CDR3: CASSLRGDQPQYF. The CDR3 bases are TGTGCCAGCAGCTTAAGGGGTGATCAGCCCCAGTACTTC.

In nucleotides, the CDR3 is TGTGCCAGCAGCCGTCGGGAGTCGGGGCGGGGGAGCACAGATACGCAGTATTTT. This sequence encodes CASSRRESGRGSTDTQYF. The chain links TRBV7-2 to TRBJ2-3, with TRBD2 matching over 7 bases. V was pared by 5 bases and J by 0 bases, with 14 bases of the junction left unmatched. This CDR3 has 18 residues. Germline V gene lookup returns CDR1 SGHTA and CDR2 FQGNSA. Filled out from reference TRBV7-2 and TRBJ2-3, the complete variable domain reads GAGVSQSPSNKVTEKGKDVELRCDPISGHTALYWYRQSLGQGLEFLIYFQGNSAPDKSGLPSDRFSAERTGGSVSTLTIQRTQQEDSAVYLCASSRRESGRGSTDTQYFGPGTRLTVL.

The genes are TRBV20-1 and TRBJ1-5; TRBD1 aligns across 7 bases. Germline loops: CDR1 DFQATT, CDR2 SNEGSKA (reference sequence). The CDR3 length is 14 residues. The V segment lost 4 bases and the J segment 4 bases; nucleotides outside the gene matches: 7. Here the CDR3 DNA reads TGCAGTGCTACAGACAGGGTAGGGAATCAGCCCCAGCATTTT. Its protein product is CSATDRVGNQPQHF.

The chain joins TRBV12-3 or TRBV12-4 to TRBJ2-7; 12 bases match TRBD1. Germline trimming cut 5 bases from V and 4 bases from J; bases unmatched to any gene: 6. This CDR3 is built from 15 residues. The CDR3 region is CASSRDRGPSYEQYF. CDR3 bases: TGTGCCAGCAGTCGGGACAGGGGGCCGAGTTACGAGCAGTACTTC.

This clonotype was counted only a few times. The chain joins TRBV4-2 to TRBJ2-3; 13 positions agree with TRBD2. This CDR3 comprises 18 residues. V was clipped by 1 base and J by 2 bases; unmatched bases: 6. In germline, CDR1 is LGHNA, CDR2 YNFKEQ. CDR3 sequence: CASSQVGTSGDYTDTQYF. Here the CDR3 DNA reads TGTGCCAGCAGCCAAGTCGGGACTAGCGGGGACTACACAGATACGCAGTATTTT.

In its sample, this clonotype was seen many times. J is TRBJ2-7 and V is TRBV4-3, with D perhaps matching TRBD2 (5 bases). The V end was cut by 2 bases, the J end by 1 base, with 9 bases between. Germline-derived CDR1 and CDR2 are LGHNA and YSLEER. The CDR3 sequence is 14 residues long. For the CDR3, the DNA is TGCGCCAGCAGCCAAAGCGGCGGTTCCTACGAGCAGTACTTC. It encodes CASSQSGGSYEQYF.

The rearrangement links TRBV6-5 to TRBJ2-7, with no clear D. V lost 5 bases and J lost 3, with 11 bases in between. The germline V gene encodes CDR1 MNHEY and CDR2 SVGAGI. CDR3 length: 13 amino acids. The CDR3 nucleotides are TGTGCCAGCAGTAAACTTAACCTCTACGAGCAGTACTTC. Its translation is CASSKLNLYEQYF.

About this clonotype: Being one base from a much bigger clone, this may be a read error. J is TRBJ1-1 and V is TRBV7-2; tentative D call: TRBD1 (6 bases). CDR3 length equals 15 residues. The germline V gene has CDR1 SGHTA and CDR2 FQGNSA. The CDR3 protein is CASGLKTGLNTEAFF. The CDR3 nucleotides read TGTGCCAGCGGCTTGAAGACAGGCCTGAACACTGAAGCTTTCTTT.